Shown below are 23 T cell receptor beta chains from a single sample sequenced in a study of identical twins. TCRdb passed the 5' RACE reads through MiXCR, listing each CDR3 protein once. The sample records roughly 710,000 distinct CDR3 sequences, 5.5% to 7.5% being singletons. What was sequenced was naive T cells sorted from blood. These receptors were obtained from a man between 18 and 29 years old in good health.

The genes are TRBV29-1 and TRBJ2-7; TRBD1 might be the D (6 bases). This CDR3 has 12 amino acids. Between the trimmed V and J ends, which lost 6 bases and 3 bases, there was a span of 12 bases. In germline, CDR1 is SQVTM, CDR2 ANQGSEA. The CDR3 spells CSVRDTDYEQYF. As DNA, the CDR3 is TGCAGCGTCCGGGACACAGACTACGAGCAGTACTTC.

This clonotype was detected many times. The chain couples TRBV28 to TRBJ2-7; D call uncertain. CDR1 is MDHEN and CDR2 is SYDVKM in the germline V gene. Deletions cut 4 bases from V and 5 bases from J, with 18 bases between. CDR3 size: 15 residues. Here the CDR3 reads CASSYLSLGGNEQYF. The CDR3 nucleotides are TGTGCCAGCAGTTATCTGTCTTTGGGTGGGAACGAGCAGTACTTC.

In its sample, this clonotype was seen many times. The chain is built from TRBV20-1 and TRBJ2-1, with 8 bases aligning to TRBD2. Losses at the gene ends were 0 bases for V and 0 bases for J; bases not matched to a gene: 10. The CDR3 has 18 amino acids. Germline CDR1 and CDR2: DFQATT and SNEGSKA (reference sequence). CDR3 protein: CSARDDGASGLSYNEQFF. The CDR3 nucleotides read TGCAGTGCTAGAGATGACGGGGCTAGCGGGCTCTCCTACAATGAGCAGTTCTTC.

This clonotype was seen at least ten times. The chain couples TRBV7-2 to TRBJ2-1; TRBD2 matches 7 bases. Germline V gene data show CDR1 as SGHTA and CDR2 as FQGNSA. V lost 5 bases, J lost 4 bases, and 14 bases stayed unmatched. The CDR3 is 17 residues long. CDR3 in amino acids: CASSISSGYGGYNEQFF. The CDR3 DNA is TGTGCCAGCAGCATTTCTTCAGGGTACGGGGGGTACAATGAGCAGTTCTTC.

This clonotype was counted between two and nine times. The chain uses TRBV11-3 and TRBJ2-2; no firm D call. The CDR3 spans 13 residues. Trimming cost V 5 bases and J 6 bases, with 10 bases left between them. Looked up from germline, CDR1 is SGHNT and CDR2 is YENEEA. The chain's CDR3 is CASSHRWSGELFF. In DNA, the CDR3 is TGTGCCAGCAGCCACCGGTGGTCCGGGGAGCTGTTTTTT.

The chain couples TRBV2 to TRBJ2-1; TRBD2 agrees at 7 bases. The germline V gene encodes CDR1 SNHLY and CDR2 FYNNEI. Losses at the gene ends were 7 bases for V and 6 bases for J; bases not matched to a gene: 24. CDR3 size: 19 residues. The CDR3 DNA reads TGTGCCAGCAATACCGCCGATAGACCCCCAACGGGAGGTCGCAATGAGCAGTTCTTC. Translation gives CASNTADRPPTGGRNEQFF.

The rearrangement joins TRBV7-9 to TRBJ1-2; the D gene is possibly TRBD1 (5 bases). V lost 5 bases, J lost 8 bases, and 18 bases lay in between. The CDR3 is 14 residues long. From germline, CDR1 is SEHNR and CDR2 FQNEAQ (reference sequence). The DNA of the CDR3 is TGTGCCAGCAGCGGCGGGACTGGGATTGCGGGCTACACCTTC. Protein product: CASSGGTGIAGYTF. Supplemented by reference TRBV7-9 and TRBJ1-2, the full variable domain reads DTGVSQNPRHKITKRGQNVTFRCDPISEHNRLYWYRQTLGQGPEFLTYFQNEAQLEKSRLLSDRFSAERPKGSFSTLEIQRTEQGDSAMYLCASSGGTGIAGYTFGSGTRLTVV.

CDR3 DNA: TGTGCCAGCAGTGCTCAGGGGGCTGGCAATGAGCAGTTCTTC. It specifies CASSAQGAGNEQFF. The chain links TRBV2 to TRBJ2-1, with TRBD1 identical over 8 bases. This CDR3 has 14 residues. V lost 4 bases to trimming and J lost 6 bases; unmatched junction nucleotides: 5. Germline V gene data show CDR1 as SNHLY and CDR2 as FYNNEI.

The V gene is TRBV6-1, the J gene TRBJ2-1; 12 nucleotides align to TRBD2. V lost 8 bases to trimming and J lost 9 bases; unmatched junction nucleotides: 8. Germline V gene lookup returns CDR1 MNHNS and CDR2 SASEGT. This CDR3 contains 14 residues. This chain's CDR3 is CASGSSGRAVEQFF. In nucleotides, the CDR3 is TGTGCCAGCGGGTCTAGCGGGAGGGCCGTTGAGCAGTTCTTC.

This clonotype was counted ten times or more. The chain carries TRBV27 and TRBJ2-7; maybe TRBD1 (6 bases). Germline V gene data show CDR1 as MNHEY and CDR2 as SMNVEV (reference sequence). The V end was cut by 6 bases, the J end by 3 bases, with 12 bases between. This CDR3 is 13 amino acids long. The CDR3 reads CASSADRIYEQYF. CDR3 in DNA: TGTGCCAGCAGCGCCGACAGGATCTACGAGCAGTACTTC.

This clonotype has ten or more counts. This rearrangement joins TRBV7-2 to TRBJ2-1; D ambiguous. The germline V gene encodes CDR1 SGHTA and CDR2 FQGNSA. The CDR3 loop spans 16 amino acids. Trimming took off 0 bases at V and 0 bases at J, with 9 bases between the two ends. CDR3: CASSLASRSSYNEQFF. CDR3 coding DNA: TGTGCCAGCAGCTTAGCCAGCAGGAGCTCCTACAATGAGCAGTTCTTC.

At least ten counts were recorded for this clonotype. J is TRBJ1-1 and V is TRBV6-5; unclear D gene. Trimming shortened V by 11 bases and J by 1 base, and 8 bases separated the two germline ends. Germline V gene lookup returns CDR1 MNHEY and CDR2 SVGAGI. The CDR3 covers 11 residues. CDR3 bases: TGTGCCGTACGCGGGAACACTGAAGCTTTCTTT. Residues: CAVRGNTEAFF.

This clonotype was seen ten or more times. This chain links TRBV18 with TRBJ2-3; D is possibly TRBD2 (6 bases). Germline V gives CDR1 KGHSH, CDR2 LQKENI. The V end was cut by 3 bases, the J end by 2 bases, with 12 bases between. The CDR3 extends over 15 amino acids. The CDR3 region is CASSPYGGNTDTQYF. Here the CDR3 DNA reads TGTGCCAGCTCACCCTACGGGGGAAACACAGATACGCAGTATTTT. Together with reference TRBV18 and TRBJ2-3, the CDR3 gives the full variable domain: NAGVMQNPRHLVRRRGQEARLRCSPMKGHSHVYWYRQLPEEGLKFMVYLQKENIIDESGMPKERFSAEFPKEGPSILRIQQVVRGDSAAYFCASSPYGGNTDTQYFGPGTRLTVL.

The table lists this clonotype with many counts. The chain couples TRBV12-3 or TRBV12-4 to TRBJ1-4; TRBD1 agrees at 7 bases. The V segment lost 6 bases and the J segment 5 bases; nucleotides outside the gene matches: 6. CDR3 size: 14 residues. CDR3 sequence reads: CASRAGQMNEKLFF. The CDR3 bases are TGTGCCAGCAGGGCGGGACAGATGAATGAAAAACTGTTTTTT.

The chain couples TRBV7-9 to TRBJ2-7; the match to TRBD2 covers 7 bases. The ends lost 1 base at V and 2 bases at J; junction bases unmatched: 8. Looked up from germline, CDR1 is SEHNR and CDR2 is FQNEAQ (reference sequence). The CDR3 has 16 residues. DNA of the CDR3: TGTGCCAGCAGCTTAGATGGCGGGAGATTACCCTACGAGCAGTACTTC. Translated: CASSLDGGRLPYEQYF.

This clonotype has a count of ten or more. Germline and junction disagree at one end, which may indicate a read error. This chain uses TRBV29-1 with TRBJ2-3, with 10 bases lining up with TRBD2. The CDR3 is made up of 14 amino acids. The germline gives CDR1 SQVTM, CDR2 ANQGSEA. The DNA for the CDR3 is TGCAGCGGGGCCCGTGGGGTAGCGGGAGGACCAGGGAATTTT. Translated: CSGARGVAGGPGNF.

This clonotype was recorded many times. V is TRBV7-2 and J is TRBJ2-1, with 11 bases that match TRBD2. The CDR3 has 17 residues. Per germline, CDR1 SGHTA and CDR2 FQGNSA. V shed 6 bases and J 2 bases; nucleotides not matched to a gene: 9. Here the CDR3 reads CASSSFRLAGTYNEQFF. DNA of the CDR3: TGTGCCAGCAGTTCATTCCGACTAGCGGGAACCTACAATGAGCAGTTCTTC.

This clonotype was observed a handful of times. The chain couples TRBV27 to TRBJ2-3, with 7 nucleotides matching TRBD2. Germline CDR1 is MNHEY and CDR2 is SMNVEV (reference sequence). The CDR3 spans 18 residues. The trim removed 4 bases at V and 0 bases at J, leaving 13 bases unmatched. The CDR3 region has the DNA TGTGCCAGCAGTTCCCTGTCCTGGATAGCGGGCAGCACAGATACGCAGTATTTT. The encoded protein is CASSSLSWIAGSTDTQYF.

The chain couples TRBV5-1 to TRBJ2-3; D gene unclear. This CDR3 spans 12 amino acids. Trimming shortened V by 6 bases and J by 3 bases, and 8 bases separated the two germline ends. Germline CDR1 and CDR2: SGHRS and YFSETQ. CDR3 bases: TGCGCCAGCAATTCGCGGACAGATACGCAGTATTTT. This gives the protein CASNSRTDTQYF.

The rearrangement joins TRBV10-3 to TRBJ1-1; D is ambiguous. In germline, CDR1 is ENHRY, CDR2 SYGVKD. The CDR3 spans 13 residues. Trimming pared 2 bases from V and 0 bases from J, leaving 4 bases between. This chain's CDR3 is CAISEAMNTEAFF. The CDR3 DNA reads TGTGCCATCAGTGAGGCGATGAACACTGAAGCTTTCTTT.

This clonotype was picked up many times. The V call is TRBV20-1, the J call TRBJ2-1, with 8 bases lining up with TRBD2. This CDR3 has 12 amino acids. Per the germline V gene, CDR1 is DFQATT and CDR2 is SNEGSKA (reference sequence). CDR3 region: CSATGGNNEQFF. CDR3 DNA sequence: TGCAGCGCCACGGGAGGGAACAATGAGCAGTTCTTC.

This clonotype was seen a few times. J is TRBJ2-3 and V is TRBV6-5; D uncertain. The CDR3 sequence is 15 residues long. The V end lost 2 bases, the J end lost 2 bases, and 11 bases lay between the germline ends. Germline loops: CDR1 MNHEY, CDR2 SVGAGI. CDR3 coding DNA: TGTGCCAGCAGTTACCTCGGGCTTCTCACAGATACGCAGTATTTT. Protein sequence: CASSYLGLLTDTQYF.

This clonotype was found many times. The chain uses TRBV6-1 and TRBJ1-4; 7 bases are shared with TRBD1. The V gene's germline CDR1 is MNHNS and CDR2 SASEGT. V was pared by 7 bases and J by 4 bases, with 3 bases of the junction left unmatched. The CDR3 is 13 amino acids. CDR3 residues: CASKTGNNEKLFF. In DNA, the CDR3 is TGTGCCAGCAAGACAGGGAATAATGAAAAACTGTTTTTT.